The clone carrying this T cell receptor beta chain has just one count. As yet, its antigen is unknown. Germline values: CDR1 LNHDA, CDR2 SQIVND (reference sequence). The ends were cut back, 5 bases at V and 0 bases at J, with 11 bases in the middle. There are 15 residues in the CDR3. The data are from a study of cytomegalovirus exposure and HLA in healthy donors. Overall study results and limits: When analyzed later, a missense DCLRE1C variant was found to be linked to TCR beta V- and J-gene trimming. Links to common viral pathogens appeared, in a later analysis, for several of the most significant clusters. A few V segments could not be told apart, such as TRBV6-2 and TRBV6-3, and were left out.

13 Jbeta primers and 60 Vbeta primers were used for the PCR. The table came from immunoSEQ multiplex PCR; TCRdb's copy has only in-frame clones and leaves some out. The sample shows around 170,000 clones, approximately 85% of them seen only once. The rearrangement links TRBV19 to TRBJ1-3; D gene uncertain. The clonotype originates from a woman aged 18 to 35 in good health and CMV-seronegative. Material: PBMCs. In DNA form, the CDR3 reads TGTGCCAGTAGTTTGGGCAGCCACTCTGGAAACACCATATATTTT. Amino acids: CASSLGSHSGNTIYF. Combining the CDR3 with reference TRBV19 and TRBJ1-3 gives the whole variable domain DGGITQSPKYLFRKEGQNVTLSCEQNLNHDAMYWYRQDPGQGLRLIYYSQIVNDFQKGDIAEGYSVSREKKESFPLTVTSAQKNPTAFYLCASSLGSHSGNTIYFGEGSWLTVV.